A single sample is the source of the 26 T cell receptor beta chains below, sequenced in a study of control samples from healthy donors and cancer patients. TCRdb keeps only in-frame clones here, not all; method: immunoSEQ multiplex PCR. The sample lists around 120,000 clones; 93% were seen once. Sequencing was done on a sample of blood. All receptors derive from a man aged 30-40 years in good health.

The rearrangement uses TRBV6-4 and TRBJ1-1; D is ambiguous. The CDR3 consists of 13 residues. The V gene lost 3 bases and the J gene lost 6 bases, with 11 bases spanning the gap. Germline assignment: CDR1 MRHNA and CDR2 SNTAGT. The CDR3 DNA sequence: TGTGCCAGCAGTGAGACCGAGGAGGCTGAAGCTTTCTTT. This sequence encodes CASSETEEAEAFF.

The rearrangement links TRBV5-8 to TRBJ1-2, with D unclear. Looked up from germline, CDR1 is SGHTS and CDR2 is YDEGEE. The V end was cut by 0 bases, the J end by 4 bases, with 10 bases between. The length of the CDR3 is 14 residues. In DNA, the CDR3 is TGTGCCAGCAGCTTGGAGTTAGCAGGCTATGGCTACACCTTC. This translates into CASSLELAGYGYTF.

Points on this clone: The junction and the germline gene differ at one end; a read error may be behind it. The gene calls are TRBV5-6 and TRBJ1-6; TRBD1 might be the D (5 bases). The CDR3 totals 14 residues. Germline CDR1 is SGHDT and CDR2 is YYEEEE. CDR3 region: CASSLGTDVSPLHF. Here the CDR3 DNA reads TGTGCCAGCAGTTTGGGGACCGATGTATCACCCCTCCACTTT.

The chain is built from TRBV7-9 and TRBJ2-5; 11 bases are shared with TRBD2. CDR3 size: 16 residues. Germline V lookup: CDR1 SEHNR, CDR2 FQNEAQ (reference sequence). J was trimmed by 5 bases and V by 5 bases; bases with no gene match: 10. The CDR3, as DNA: TGTGCCAGCAGCGATAGCGGGGGGGCCTTTTGGGAGACCCAGTACTTC. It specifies CASSDSGGAFWETQYF.

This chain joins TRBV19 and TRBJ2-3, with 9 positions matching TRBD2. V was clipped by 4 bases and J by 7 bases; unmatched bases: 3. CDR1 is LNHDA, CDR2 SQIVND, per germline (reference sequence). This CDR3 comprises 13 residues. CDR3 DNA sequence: TGTGCCAGTAGTACTAGCGGGGACTATACGCAGTATTTT. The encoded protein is CASSTSGDYTQYF.

The DNA of the CDR3 is TGTGCCAGCAGTTATGGATGGGGCAGCGGATCTAACTATGGCTACACCTTC. Protein sequence: CASSYGWGSGSNYGYTF. V is TRBV6-2 or TRBV6-3 and J is TRBJ1-2, with D possibly being TRBD1 (5 bases). CDR3 size: 17 residues. CDR1 MNHEY and CDR2 SVGEGT come from the germline V gene. Between the trimmed V and J ends, which lost 3 bases and 0 bases, there was a span of 17 bases.

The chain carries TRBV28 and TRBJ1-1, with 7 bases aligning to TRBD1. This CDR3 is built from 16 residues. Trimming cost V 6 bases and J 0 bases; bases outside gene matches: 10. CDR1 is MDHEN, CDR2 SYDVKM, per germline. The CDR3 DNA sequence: TGTGCCAGCAGGGGCTCGACAGGGAGTATGAACACTGAAGCTTTCTTT. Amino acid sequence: CASRGSTGSMNTEAFF.

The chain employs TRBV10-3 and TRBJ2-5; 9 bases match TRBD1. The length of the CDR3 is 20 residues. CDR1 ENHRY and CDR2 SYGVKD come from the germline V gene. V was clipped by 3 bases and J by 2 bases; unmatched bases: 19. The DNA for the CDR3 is TGTGCCATCAGTGACTTACCAACTAGAATGGGACAGGGCTCTCAAGAGACCCAGTACTTC. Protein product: CAISDLPTRMGQGSQETQYF.

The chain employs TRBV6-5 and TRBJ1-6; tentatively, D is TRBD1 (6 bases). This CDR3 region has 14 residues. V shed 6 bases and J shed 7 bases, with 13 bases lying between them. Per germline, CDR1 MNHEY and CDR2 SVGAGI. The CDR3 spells CASSSGVGNSPLHF. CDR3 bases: TGTGCCAGCAGCTCAGGGGTCGGGAATTCACCCCTCCACTTT.

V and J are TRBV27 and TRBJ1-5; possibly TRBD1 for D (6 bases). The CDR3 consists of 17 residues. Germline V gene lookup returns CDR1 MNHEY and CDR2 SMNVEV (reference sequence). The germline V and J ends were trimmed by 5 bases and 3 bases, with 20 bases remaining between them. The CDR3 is CASSPETRGPLNQPQHF. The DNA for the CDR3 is TGTGCCAGCAGTCCCGAAACCCGGGGGCCTCTCAATCAGCCCCAGCATTTT.

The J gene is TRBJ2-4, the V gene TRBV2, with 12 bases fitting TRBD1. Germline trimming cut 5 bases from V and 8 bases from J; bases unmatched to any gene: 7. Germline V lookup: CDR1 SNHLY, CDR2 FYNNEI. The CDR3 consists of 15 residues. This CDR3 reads CASSSIGTGGDIQYF. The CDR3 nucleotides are TGTGCCAGCAGTTCTATCGGGACAGGGGGCGACATTCAGTACTTC.

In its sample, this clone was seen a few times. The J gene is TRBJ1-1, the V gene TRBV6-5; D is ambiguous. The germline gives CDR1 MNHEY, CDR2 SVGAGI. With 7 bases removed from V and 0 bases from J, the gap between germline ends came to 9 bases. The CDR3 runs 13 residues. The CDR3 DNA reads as TGTGCCAGCACTAGAACAGTGAACACTGAAGCTTTCTTT. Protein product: CASTRTVNTEAFF.

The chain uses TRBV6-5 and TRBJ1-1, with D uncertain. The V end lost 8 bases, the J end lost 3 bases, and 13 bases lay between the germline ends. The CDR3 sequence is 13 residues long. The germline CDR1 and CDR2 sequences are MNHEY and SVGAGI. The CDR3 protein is CASCRYGDTEAFF. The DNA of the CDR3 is TGTGCCAGCTGTCGTTATGGGGACACTGAAGCTTTCTTT.

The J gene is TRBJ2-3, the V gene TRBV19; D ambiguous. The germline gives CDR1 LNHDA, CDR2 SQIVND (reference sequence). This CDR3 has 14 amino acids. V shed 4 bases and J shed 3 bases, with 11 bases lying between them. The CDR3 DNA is TGTGCCAGTAGTACCCGCCGACCAACAGATACGCAGTATTTT. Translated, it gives CASSTRRPTDTQYF. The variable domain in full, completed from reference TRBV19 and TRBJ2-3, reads DGGITQSPKYLFRKEGQNVTLSCEQNLNHDAMYWYRQDPGQGLRLIYYSQIVNDFQKGDIAEGYSVSREKKESFPLTVTSAQKNPTAFYLCASSTRRPTDTQYFGPGTRLTVL.

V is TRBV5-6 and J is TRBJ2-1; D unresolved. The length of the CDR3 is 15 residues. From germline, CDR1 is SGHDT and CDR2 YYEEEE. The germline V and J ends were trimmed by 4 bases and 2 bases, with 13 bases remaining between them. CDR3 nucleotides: TGTGCCAGCAGCCGTACCAGGAATACCTACAATGAGCAGTTCTTC. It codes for CASSRTRNTYNEQFF.

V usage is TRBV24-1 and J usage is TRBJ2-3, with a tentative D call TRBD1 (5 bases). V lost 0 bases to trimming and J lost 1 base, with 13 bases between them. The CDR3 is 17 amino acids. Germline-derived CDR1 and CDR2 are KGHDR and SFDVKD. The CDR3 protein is CATSDLSRAAGTDTQYF. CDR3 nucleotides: TGTGCCACCAGTGATTTGTCCAGGGCGGCAGGCACAGATACGCAGTATTTT.

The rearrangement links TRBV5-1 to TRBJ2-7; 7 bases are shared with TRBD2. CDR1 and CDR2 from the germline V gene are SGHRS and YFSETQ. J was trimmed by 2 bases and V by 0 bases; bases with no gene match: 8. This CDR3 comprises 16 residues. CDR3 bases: TGCGCCAGCAGCTTGGGGTCCCGGGCGGGGGCCTACGAGCAGTACTTC. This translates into CASSLGSRAGAYEQYF. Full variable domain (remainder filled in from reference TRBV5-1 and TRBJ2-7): KAGVTQTPRYLIKTRGQQVTLSCSPISGHRSVSWYQQTPGQGLQFLFEYFSETQRNKGNFPGRFSGRQFSNSRSEMNVSTLELGDSALYLCASSLGSRAGAYEQYFGPGTRLTVT.

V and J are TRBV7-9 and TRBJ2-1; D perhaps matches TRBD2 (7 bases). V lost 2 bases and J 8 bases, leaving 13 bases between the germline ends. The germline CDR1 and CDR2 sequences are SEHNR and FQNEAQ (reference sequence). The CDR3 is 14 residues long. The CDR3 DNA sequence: TGTGCCAGCAGCTTAAGGGGGGGCGCGGATGAGCAGTTCTTC. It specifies CASSLRGGADEQFF.

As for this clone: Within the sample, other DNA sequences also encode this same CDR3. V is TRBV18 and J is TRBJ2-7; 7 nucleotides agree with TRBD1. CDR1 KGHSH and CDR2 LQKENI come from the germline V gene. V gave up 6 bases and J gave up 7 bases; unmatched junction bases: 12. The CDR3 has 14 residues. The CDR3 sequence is CASSTRTGGYEQYV. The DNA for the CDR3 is TGTGCCAGCTCCACTCGGACAGGTGGGTATGAGCAGTACGTC.

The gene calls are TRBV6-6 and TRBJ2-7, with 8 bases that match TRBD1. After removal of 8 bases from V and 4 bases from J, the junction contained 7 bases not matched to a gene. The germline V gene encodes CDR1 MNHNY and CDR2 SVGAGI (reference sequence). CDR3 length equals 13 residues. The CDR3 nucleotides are TGTGCCAGCGGACAGGGAAGTGGATACGAGCAGTACTTC. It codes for CASGQGSGYEQYF.

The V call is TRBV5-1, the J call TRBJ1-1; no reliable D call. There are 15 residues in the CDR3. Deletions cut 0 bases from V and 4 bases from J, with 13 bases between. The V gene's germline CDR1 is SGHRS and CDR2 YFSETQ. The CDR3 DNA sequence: TGCGCCAGCAGCTTGGAGGGCCGCCTGGGCACTGAAGCTTTCTTT. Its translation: CASSLEGRLGTEAFF.

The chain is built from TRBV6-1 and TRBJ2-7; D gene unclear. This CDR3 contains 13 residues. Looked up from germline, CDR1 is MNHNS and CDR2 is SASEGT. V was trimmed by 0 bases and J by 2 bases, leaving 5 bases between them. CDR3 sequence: CASSEADTYEQYV. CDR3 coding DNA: TGTGCCAGCAGTGAAGCTGACACCTACGAGCAGTACGTC.

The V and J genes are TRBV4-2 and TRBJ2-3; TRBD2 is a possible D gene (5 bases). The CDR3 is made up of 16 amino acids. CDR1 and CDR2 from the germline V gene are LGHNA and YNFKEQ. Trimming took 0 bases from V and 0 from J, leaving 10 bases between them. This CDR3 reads CASSQETGDSTDTQYF. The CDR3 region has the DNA TGTGCCAGCAGCCAAGAAACCGGGGATAGCACAGATACGCAGTATTTT.

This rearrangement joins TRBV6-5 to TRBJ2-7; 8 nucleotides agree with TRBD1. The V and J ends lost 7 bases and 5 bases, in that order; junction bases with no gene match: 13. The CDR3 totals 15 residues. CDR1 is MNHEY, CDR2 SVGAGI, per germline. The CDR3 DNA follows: TGTGCCAGCACCGCAGGGACAGGCTGTTGTCACGAGCAGTACGTC. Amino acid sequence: CASTAGTGCCHEQYV.

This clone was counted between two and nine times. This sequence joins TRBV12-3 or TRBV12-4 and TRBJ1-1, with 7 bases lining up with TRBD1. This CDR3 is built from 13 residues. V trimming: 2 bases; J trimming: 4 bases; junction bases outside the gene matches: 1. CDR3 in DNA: TGTGCCAGCAGTTTAAGGGACAGCACTGAAGCTTTCTTT. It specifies CASSLRDSTEAFF.

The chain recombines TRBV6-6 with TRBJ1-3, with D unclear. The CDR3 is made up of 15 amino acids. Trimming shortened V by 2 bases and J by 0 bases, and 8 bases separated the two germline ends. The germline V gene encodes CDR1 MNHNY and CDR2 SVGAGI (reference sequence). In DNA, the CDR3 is TGTGCCAGCAGTTACGAACAGCCCTCTGGAAACACCATATATTTT. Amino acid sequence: CASSYEQPSGNTIYF.